The 29 T cell receptor beta chains below were found in one sample sequenced in a study of T cell responses to AZD1222 COVID-19 vaccine. The method was immunoSEQ multiplex PCR; TCRdb's version includes in-frame clones alone and lacks a portion of them. The sample yields about 210,000 clones, 90% to 95% seen once. The sample consisted of peripheral blood, taken 28 days after the second dose of the MenACWY control vaccine. The source of these receptors is an adult who received the MenACWY meningococcal vaccine as a control.

The rearrangement joins TRBV27 to TRBJ2-7; D possibly corresponds to TRBD1 (6 bases). This CDR3 region has 14 residues. From germline, CDR1 is MNHEY and CDR2 SMNVEV (reference sequence). Deletions cut 4 bases from V and 0 bases from J, with 10 bases between. The CDR3 spells CASSSGHSSYEQYF. CDR3 sequence (DNA): TGTGCCAGCAGTTCGGGACACAGCTCCTACGAGCAGTACTTC.

The CDR3 here is CASSRETGTAVYGYTF. For the CDR3, the DNA is TGCGCCAGCAGCCGAGAAACCGGGACGGCTGTATATGGCTACACCTTC. V is TRBV4-3 and J is TRBJ1-2; a possible D gene is TRBD1 (5 bases). CDR1 and CDR2 from the germline V gene are LGHNA and YSLEER. The CDR3 covers 16 residues. V was cut by 4 bases and J by 5 bases, with 20 bases left in between.

The chain carries TRBV20-1 and TRBJ1-2; TRBD1 might be the D (5 bases). The germline V and J ends were trimmed by 3 bases and 8 bases, with 16 bases remaining between them. The CDR3 has 13 residues. Germline CDR1 DFQATT, CDR2 SNEGSKA (reference sequence). CDR3 in DNA: TGCAGTGCTAGTCGGGACTCCCAAGAAGGCTACACCTTC. This translates into CSASRDSQEGYTF.

The V and J genes are TRBV6-5 and TRBJ1-4, with D possibly TRBD1 on 6 matching bases. The CDR3 loop spans 15 amino acids. CDR1 and CDR2 from the germline V gene are MNHEY and SVGAGI. The V end lost 0 bases, the J end lost 6 bases, and 11 bases lay between the germline ends. CDR3 protein: CASSYSDRVHEKLFF. The CDR3 DNA reads TGTGCCAGCAGTTACTCGGACAGAGTACATGAAAAACTGTTTTTT.

The chain recombines TRBV7-6 with TRBJ2-5, with a tentative D call TRBD1 (7 bases). The ends were cut back, 1 base at V and 0 bases at J, with 15 bases in the middle. Germline loops: CDR1 SGHVS, CDR2 FNYEAQ. This CDR3 has 17 residues. The CDR3 DNA sequence: TGTGCCAGCAGCTTAGAAGGCAGGGGGGTGAACCAAGAGACCCAGTACTTC. Its translation is CASSLEGRGVNQETQYF.

The V gene is TRBV15, the J gene TRBJ2-4; D assignment may be TRBD1 or TRBD2 (6 bases each). Between the trimmed V and J ends, which lost 0 bases and 7 bases, there was a span of 13 bases. The germline gives CDR1 LNHNV, CDR2 YYDKDF (reference sequence). The CDR3 covers 15 residues. The CDR3 loop reads CATSREGGSANIQYF. The CDR3 nucleotides are TGTGCCACCAGCAGAGAAGGGGGGTCAGCTAACATTCAGTACTTC.

The CDR3 reads CASSIAPGADTQYF. In DNA, the CDR3 is TGTGCCAGTAGTATAGCCCCAGGGGCAGATACGCAGTATTTT. J is TRBJ2-3 and V is TRBV19, with a possible D match to TRBD1 (6 bases). The V and J ends lost 1 base and 4 bases respectively, with 9 bases between them. Per the germline V gene, CDR1 is LNHDA and CDR2 is SQIVND (reference sequence). The CDR3 has 14 residues.

A single count supports this clone. The chain links TRBV30 to TRBJ2-5; D may be TRBD1 (6 bases). Trimming took 1 base from V and 3 from J, leaving 9 bases between them. Germline lookup yields CDR1 GTSNPN and CDR2 SVGIG (reference sequence). The CDR3 length is 13 residues. CDR3 loop: CAWSETGKETQYF. Written as DNA, the CDR3 is TGTGCCTGGAGTGAAACAGGGAAAGAGACCCAGTACTTC.

This clone occurred once. The chain couples TRBV12-3 or TRBV12-4 to TRBJ2-1, with TRBD1 matching over 7 bases. The V segment lost 4 bases and the J segment 7 bases; nucleotides outside the gene matches: 4. This CDR3 has 13 amino acids. The CDR3 bases are TGTGCCAGCAGTTCCTTACAGGGGAATGAGCAGTTCTTC. Its protein is CASSSLQGNEQFF.

The J gene is TRBJ2-1, the V gene TRBV29-1, with 15 nucleotides matching TRBD2. The CDR3 loop spans 14 amino acids. CDR1 and CDR2 from the germline V gene are SQVTM and ANQGSEA. V trimming: 7 bases; J trimming: 6 bases; junction bases outside the gene matches: 4. CDR3 nucleotides: TGCAGCGGGACTAGCGGGAGGGCCCCCAATGAGCAGTTCTTC. As protein: CSGTSGRAPNEQFF.

The chain carries TRBV30 and TRBJ1-1; the D gene is possibly TRBD1 (5 bases). The CDR3 runs 13 residues. The germline CDR1 and CDR2 sequences are GTSNPN and SVGIG (reference sequence). V lost 3 bases to trimming and J lost 2 bases, with 10 bases between them. The CDR3 bases are TGTGCCTGGAGAGGGGCAGTAAACACTGAAGCTTTCTTT. Protein product: CAWRGAVNTEAFF.

V is TRBV19 and J is TRBJ2-2; 8 nucleotides match TRBD2. Germline CDR1 and CDR2: LNHDA and SQIVND (reference sequence). The CDR3 is made up of 15 amino acids. Germline trimming cut 3 bases from V and 5 bases from J; bases unmatched to any gene: 5. DNA of the CDR3: TGTGCCAGTAGTATGCGGGCTAGCGGGACCGGGGAGCTGTTTTTT. It codes for CASSMRASGTGELFF.

CDR3 coding DNA: TGTGCCACCTTGGGGGGGAATAGCAATCAGCCCCAGCATTTT. Amino acid sequence: CATLGGNSNQPQHF. The chain has TRBV19 and TRBJ1-5, with D perhaps matching TRBD1 (5 bases). This CDR3 comprises 14 residues. Trimming removed 10 bases at V and 0 bases at J, with 13 bases between. Germline assignment: CDR1 LNHDA and CDR2 SQIVND (reference sequence).

V usage is TRBV27 and J usage is TRBJ2-7; possibly TRBD1 for D (5 bases). V was shortened by 6 bases and J by 0 bases, with 15 bases between the two germline ends. This CDR3 is 15 amino acids long. Germline V gene lookup returns CDR1 MNHEY and CDR2 SMNVEV (reference sequence). Here the CDR3 reads CASRPGGHVSYEQYF. CDR3 in DNA: TGTGCCAGCAGGCCGGGTGGACACGTCTCCTACGAGCAGTACTTC.

The chain has TRBV30 and TRBJ1-2, with TRBD1 matching 10 bases. With 2 bases clipped from V and 6 bases from J, the junction kept 3 bases outside the gene matches. Germline values: CDR1 GTSNPN, CDR2 SVGIG (reference sequence). CDR3 length: 13 amino acids. The CDR3 DNA sequence: TGTGCCTGGAGTAACGGGACAGGGGATGGCTACACCTTC. It encodes CAWSNGTGDGYTF.

The chain is built from TRBV18 and TRBJ1-4; D gene uncertain. The CDR3 sequence is 13 residues long. Germline V lookup: CDR1 KGHSH, CDR2 LQKENI. V dropped 3 bases and J dropped 0 bases, with 2 bases sitting between them. CDR3 sequence: CASSPATNEKLFF. The CDR3 nucleotides are TGTGCCAGCTCACCCGCAACTAATGAAAAACTGTTTTTT.

The J gene is TRBJ2-7, the V gene TRBV6-5; perhaps TRBD1 as D (5 bases). V gave up 7 bases and J gave up 3 bases, with 10 bases separating them. Germline CDR1 reads MNHEY; CDR2 reads SVGAGI. The CDR3 extends over 12 amino acids. The CDR3, as DNA: TGTGCCAGCAAATCAGGGTTCTACGAGCAGTACTTC. Encoded protein: CASKSGFYEQYF.

The DNA for the CDR3 is TGTGCCACCGCGTCCGGCGACTACGAGCAGTACTTC. Translating it yields CATASGDYEQYF. The chain employs TRBV19 and TRBJ2-7; D call uncertain. Germline V lookup: CDR1 LNHDA, CDR2 SQIVND (reference sequence). Trimming took 10 bases from V and 3 from J, leaving 13 bases between them. CDR3 length: 12 amino acids.

The rearrangement links TRBV15 to TRBJ2-7, with 8 bases fitting TRBD1. The trim removed 0 bases at V and 3 bases at J, leaving 4 bases unmatched. This CDR3 region has 15 residues. Looked up from germline, CDR1 is LNHNV and CDR2 is YYDKDF (reference sequence). CDR3 in DNA: TGTGCCACCAGCAGAGAAGGGACAGGTGACTACGAGCAGTACTTC. Translation gives CATSREGTGDYEQYF. Drawing the rest from reference TRBV15 and TRBJ2-7, the complete variable domain is DAMVIQNPRYQVTQFGKPVTLSCSQTLNHNVMYWYQQKSSQAPKLLFHYYDKDFNNEADTPDNFQSRRPNTSFCFLDIRSPGLGDTAMYLCATSREGTGDYEQYFGPGTRLTVT.

The chain has TRBV5-1 and TRBJ2-7; 10 nucleotides match TRBD1. In germline, CDR1 is SGHRS, CDR2 YFSETQ. The V segment lost 4 bases and the J segment 4 bases; nucleotides outside the gene matches: 8. The CDR3 spans 15 residues. This CDR3 is CASSPGTGEGYEQYF. In DNA form, the CDR3 reads TGCGCCAGCAGCCCAGGGACAGGGGAGGGATACGAGCAGTACTTC.

This clone appeared once. V is TRBV10-3 and J is TRBJ1-2, with D possibly being TRBD1 (6 bases). Trimming removed 5 bases at V and 0 bases at J, with 16 bases between. Germline values: CDR1 ENHRY, CDR2 SYGVKD. The CDR3 spans 16 residues. The CDR3 spells CAISSQGSPANYGYTF. CDR3 coding DNA: TGTGCCATCAGTTCACAGGGCAGCCCCGCTAACTATGGCTACACCTTC.

The chain recombines TRBV6-5 with TRBJ1-1; possible D gene TRBD1, 5 bases. The CDR3 spans 14 residues. V was shortened by 8 bases and J by 6 bases, with 19 bases between the two germline ends. Germline lookup yields CDR1 MNHEY and CDR2 SVGAGI. The CDR3 loop is CASGPAGTVAEAFF. The DNA for the CDR3 is TGTGCCAGCGGCCCGGCCGGGACGGTAGCTGAAGCTTTCTTT.

This rearrangement joins TRBV19 to TRBJ1-1, with 7 bases that match TRBD1. J gave up 3 bases and V 5 bases, and 6 bases lay outside the gene matches. The V gene's germline CDR1 is LNHDA and CDR2 SQIVND (reference sequence). CDR3 length equals 14 residues. In DNA form, the CDR3 reads TGTGCCAGTAGTGCCAGGGGGTCGGACACTGAAGCTTTCTTT. Amino acids: CASSARGSDTEAFF.

The V gene is TRBV5-8, the J gene TRBJ1-5; no clear D. CDR3 length: 17 residues. Deletions cut 5 bases from V and 0 bases from J, with 18 bases between. In germline, CDR1 is SGHTS, CDR2 YDEGEE. In DNA, the CDR3 is TGTGCCAGCAGAACCCCCCCGGGAATCTATAGCAATCAGCCCCAGCATTTT. Protein product: CASRTPPGIYSNQPQHF.

The chain carries TRBV19 and TRBJ2-3; the match to TRBD1 covers 10 bases. The CDR3 spans 15 residues. The trim removed 1 base at V and 7 bases at J, leaving 5 bases unmatched. The germline CDR1 and CDR2 sequences are LNHDA and SQIVND (reference sequence). CDR3 amino acids: CASSIGQGAGYTQYF. Written as DNA, the CDR3 is TGTGCCAGTAGTATAGGACAGGGGGCCGGATATACGCAGTATTTT.

V usage is TRBV4-3 and J usage is TRBJ2-3; TRBD2 matches at 11 bases. This CDR3 contains 21 residues. Germline values: CDR1 LGHNA, CDR2 YSLEER. V shed 2 bases, J shed 1 base, and the junction held 17 bases outside the gene matches. CDR3 region: CASSQKGNSGGAGVGTDTQYF. The CDR3 DNA follows: TGCGCCAGCAGCCAAAAAGGAAATAGCGGGGGGGCAGGAGTAGGCACAGATACGCAGTATTTT.

A few counts support this clone. This chain joins TRBV6-1 and TRBJ2-3, with TRBD2 matching 14 bases. The junction had 3 bases not matched to a gene; V was cut back by 1 base and J by 0 bases. The CDR3 is 18 amino acids. Germline CDR1 MNHNS, CDR2 SASEGT. The CDR3 DNA reads as TGTGCCAGCAGTGAAGGACTAGCGGGGGGGAGTAGCACAGATACGCAGTATTTT. It codes for CASSEGLAGGSSTDTQYF.

J is TRBJ2-2 and V is TRBV24-1; TRBD2 might be the D (6 bases). Germline lookup yields CDR1 KGHDR and CDR2 SFDVKD. V was clipped by 3 bases and J by 5 bases, with 6 bases between them. This CDR3 spans 13 amino acids. The CDR3 DNA is TGTGCCACCAGTGATGGGGGGACCGGGGAGCTGTTTTTT. It yields the protein CATSDGGTGELFF.

The CDR3 region has the DNA TGTGCCAGCAAGCCAGGGGGCTTCACTGAAGCTTTCTTT. Protein product: CASKPGGFTEAFF. This chain uses TRBV6-5 with TRBJ1-1; 8 bases line up with TRBD1. V shed 7 bases, J shed 4 bases, and the junction held 5 bases outside the gene matches. The CDR3 extends over 13 amino acids. Germline V lookup: CDR1 MNHEY, CDR2 SVGAGI.